This T cell receptor beta chain originates from a study of T cell repertoires in cytomegalovirus infection. A single record per CDR3 protein comes from TCRdb applying MiXCR to the reads. The sample lists about 300,000 distinct CDR3 sequences; approximately 10% were seen once. The CDR3 runs to 14 residues. V lost 6 bases and J lost 1; bases outside the gene matches: 2. The germline gives CDR1 SNHLY, CDR2 FYNNEI. The V gene is TRBV2, the J gene TRBJ2-1; 8 bases match TRBD1. This receptor was obtained from a human donor in good health (CMV status not recorded). Some clones in this sample may be carry-over from other donors' samples. What was sequenced was PBMCs. CDR3 nucleotide sequence: TGTGCCAGCAGAAGACAGGGGTCCTACAATGAGCAGTTCTTC. Its translation is CASRRQGSYNEQFF.